The 29 T cell receptor beta chains presented below share a single source sample, sequenced in a study of cytomegalovirus exposure and HLA in healthy donors. Primers: 60 Vbeta forward and 13 Jbeta reverse. TCRdb's copy holds only in-frame clones and misses some; the assay was immunoSEQ multiplex PCR. Among 99,000 or so clones listed, approximately 80% were seen once. Sequenced sample: PBMCs. The receptors were sampled from a man aged 30-40 years in good health and CMV-seronegative.

Comment on this clone: Other DNA variants within this sample encode the same CDR3. The J gene is TRBJ2-1, the V gene TRBV9, with D possibly matching TRBD2 (5 bases). The CDR3 is 16 residues long. V was trimmed by 0 bases and J by 0 bases, leaving 10 bases between them. Germline CDR1 is SGDLS and CDR2 is YYNGEE. DNA for the CDR3: TGTGCCAGCAGCGTAGGAGTAGGGAGCTCCTACAATGAGCAGTTCTTC. This sequence encodes CASSVGVGSSYNEQFF. Complete variable domain (other parts from reference TRBV9 and TRBJ2-1): DSGVTQTPKHLITATGQRVTLRCSPRSGDLSVYWYQQSLDQGLQFLIQYYNGEERAKGNILERFSAQQFPDLHSELNLSSLELGDSALYFCASSVGVGSSYNEQFFGPGTRLTVL.

The chain has TRBV11-2 and TRBJ1-2; D may be TRBD1 (6 bases). V was shortened by 4 bases and J by 0 bases, with 12 bases between the two germline ends. The germline gives CDR1 SGHAT, CDR2 FQNNGV. The CDR3 contains 15 residues. Written as DNA, the CDR3 is TGTGCCAGCAGCTCTTGGGGGCCCCCTAACTATGGCTACACCTTC. It is translated as CASSSWGPPNYGYTF.

V usage is TRBV5-4 and J usage is TRBJ1-1, with unresolved D. CDR1 is SGHNT, CDR2 YYREEE, per germline (reference sequence). This CDR3 is 15 amino acids long. V lost 4 bases, J lost 0 bases, and 13 bases lay in between. The CDR3 loop is CASSPGGAMNTEAFF. DNA of the CDR3: TGTGCCAGCAGCCCCGGTGGAGCCATGAACACTGAAGCTTTCTTT.

This chain joins TRBV10-2 and TRBJ1-1; a possible D gene is TRBD1 (5 bases). CDR1 and CDR2 (germline): WSHSY, SAAADI. Trimming stripped 8 bases from V and 1 base from J, with 11 bases between. The CDR3 runs 13 residues. The CDR3 spells CASGTTENTEAFF. Written as DNA, the CDR3 is TGCGCCAGCGGAACGACAGAGAACACTGAAGCTTTCTTT.

This clone showed up just a few times. V and J are TRBV29-1 and TRBJ2-7; TRBD2 aligns across 9 bases. Trimming removed 5 bases from V and 2 bases from J; junction bases left unmatched: 10. The CDR3 has 15 amino acids. Germline values: CDR1 SQVTM, CDR2 ANQGSEA. CDR3 protein: CSVYIAGEFTYEQYF. The CDR3 DNA is TGCAGCGTTTATATAGCGGGAGAATTCACCTACGAGCAGTACTTC.

The rearrangement links TRBV5-1 to TRBJ2-7, with a possible D match to TRBD2 (6 bases). CDR1 and CDR2 (germline): SGHRS, YFSETQ. This CDR3 has 14 amino acids. V lost 5 bases and J 2 bases, leaving 14 bases between the germline ends. As DNA, the CDR3 is TGCGCCAGCAGGCGGGACCTTCGTACCTACGAGCAGTACTTC. It translates to CASRRDLRTYEQYF. The variable domain in full, completed from reference TRBV5-1 and TRBJ2-7, reads KAGVTQTPRYLIKTRGQQVTLSCSPISGHRSVSWYQQTPGQGLQFLFEYFSETQRNKGNFPGRFSGRQFSNSRSEMNVSTLELGDSALYLCASRRDLRTYEQYFGPGTRLTVT.

The chain couples TRBV4-3 to TRBJ2-2, with 9 bases matching TRBD1. Germline loops: CDR1 LGHNA, CDR2 YSLEER. The CDR3 spans 17 residues. The ends lost 1 base at V and 5 bases at J; junction bases unmatched: 8. The CDR3 is CASSQGRGQGLTGELFF. The CDR3 nucleotides read TGCGCCAGCAGCCAAGGGAGGGGACAGGGCTTAACCGGGGAGCTGTTTTTT.

This sequence joins TRBV27 and TRBJ1-5, with 8 nucleotides matching TRBD1. After removal of 6 bases from V and 5 bases from J, the junction contained 6 bases not matched to a gene. CDR1 and CDR2 from the germline V gene are MNHEY and SMNVEV (reference sequence). CDR3 length equals 14 residues. The CDR3 coding sequence is TGTGCCAGCAGGACAGGGGCGAAAGATCAGCCCCAGCATTTT. The encoded protein is CASRTGAKDQPQHF.

This chain connects TRBV11-2 to TRBJ1-2; unclear D gene. The V gene's germline CDR1 is SGHAT and CDR2 FQNNGV. The CDR3 runs 14 residues. V was trimmed by 7 bases and J by 2 bases, leaving 14 bases between them. The CDR3 here is CASTRTEGNYGYTF. CDR3 nucleotides: TGTGCCAGCACCCGTACGGAGGGAAACTATGGCTACACCTTC.

This chain uses TRBV7-6 with TRBJ2-6; perhaps TRBD1 as D (6 bases). This CDR3 is built from 17 residues. V gave up 0 bases and J gave up 3 bases, with 12 bases separating them. The V gene's germline CDR1 is SGHVS and CDR2 FNYEAQ. Here the CDR3 DNA reads TGTGCCAGCAGCTTAGCCCGAAACAGGGATGGGGCCAACGTCCTGACTTTC. Translated: CASSLARNRDGANVLTF.

The chain employs TRBV5-1 and TRBJ2-3; D ambiguous. From germline, CDR1 is SGHRS and CDR2 YFSETQ. V lost 2 bases and J 0 bases, leaving 7 bases between the germline ends. This CDR3 has 14 amino acids. The DNA of the CDR3 is TGCGCCAGCAGCTTAATGACTAGCACAGATACGCAGTATTTT. Its protein product is CASSLMTSTDTQYF.

J is TRBJ2-3 and V is TRBV9; 7 nucleotides line up with TRBD1. V dropped 0 bases and J dropped 0; count of bases not matched to a gene: 4. Germline loops: CDR1 SGDLS, CDR2 YYNGEE. CDR3 length equals 16 residues. CDR3 nucleotide sequence: TGTGCCAGCAGCGTAGGGGGACAGATCAGCACAGATACGCAGTATTTT. Translated: CASSVGGQISTDTQYF. Complete variable domain (other parts from reference TRBV9 and TRBJ2-3): DSGVTQTPKHLITATGQRVTLRCSPRSGDLSVYWYQQSLDQGLQFLIQYYNGEERAKGNILERFSAQQFPDLHSELNLSSLELGDSALYFCASSVGGQISTDTQYFGPGTRLTVL.

This chain connects TRBV15 to TRBJ2-1; 8 bases line up with TRBD2. The CDR3 runs to 12 residues. Germline CDR1 and CDR2: LNHNV and YYDKDF (reference sequence). Unmatched junction bases numbered 3, after V lost 7 bases and J lost 7 bases. CDR3 in DNA: TGTGCCACCACAGCGGGGGAGAATGAGCAGTTCTTC. This gives the protein CATTAGENEQFF.

This clone was counted a few times. This chain uses TRBV29-1 with TRBJ2-1; 10 nucleotides match TRBD1. V shed 6 bases, J shed 15 bases, and the junction held 11 bases outside the gene matches. The germline V gene encodes CDR1 SQVTM and CDR2 ANQGSEA. This CDR3 comprises 12 residues. CDR3 amino acids: CSVEKPGQGSFF. The DNA for the CDR3 is TGCAGCGTAGAGAAACCGGGACAGGGGTCGTTCTTC.

The rearrangement uses TRBV28 and TRBJ2-1; 11 bases are a match to TRBD2. Germline V lookup: CDR1 MDHEN, CDR2 SYDVKM. This CDR3 has 18 amino acids. The V and J ends lost 4 bases and 9 bases, in that order; junction bases with no gene match: 17. CDR3: CASSSPARSSGTSGEQFF. The CDR3 bases are TGTGCCAGCAGTTCCCCCGCCCGATCTAGCGGGACTAGCGGTGAGCAGTTCTTC.

V is TRBV5-5 and J is TRBJ2-3; D perhaps matches TRBD2 (6 bases). The CDR3 covers 14 residues. CDR1 and CDR2 (germline): SGHKS, YYEKEE (reference sequence). V was shortened by 4 bases and J by 1 base, with 10 bases between the two germline ends. CDR3 DNA sequence: TGTGCCAGCAGCCCTCCTAGCGGCACAGATACGCAGTATTTT. Residues: CASSPPSGTDTQYF.

The genes are TRBV6-1 and TRBJ2-7, with 9 positions matching TRBD2. Germline CDR1 MNHNS, CDR2 SASEGT. V lost 7 bases, J lost 6 bases, and 13 bases stayed unmatched. The CDR3 sequence is 15 residues long. The CDR3 loop is CASTHTPGLAAEQYF. For the CDR3, the DNA is TGTGCCAGCACTCACACGCCGGGACTAGCAGCCGAGCAGTACTTC.

This clone was counted between two and nine times. J is TRBJ1-5 and V is TRBV6-1, with D uncertain. Germline V gene data show CDR1 as MNHNS and CDR2 as SASEGT. The length of the CDR3 is 16 residues. Trimming left V 2 bases short and J 1 base short, with 12 bases between. The CDR3 loop is CASSEFQARSNQPQHF. Written as DNA, the CDR3 is TGTGCCAGCAGTGAATTTCAGGCCCGAAGCAATCAGCCCCAGCATTTT.

This clone turned up a few times. This chain uses TRBV30 with TRBJ2-5; weak D call: TRBD1 (5 bases). The DNA matches TRBJ2-7 better at its end, which makes the J call doubtful. The CDR3 loop spans 13 amino acids. The germline CDR1 and CDR2 sequences are GTSNPN and SVGIG (reference sequence). The CDR3 reads CAWSARESYEQYF. As DNA, the CDR3 is TGTGCCTGGAGTGCCAGGGAATCCTACGAGCAGTACTTC.

The rearrangement uses TRBV5-4 and TRBJ2-5, with 8 bases aligning to TRBD2. CDR1 SGHNT and CDR2 YYREEE come from the germline V gene (reference sequence). This CDR3 region has 16 residues. The trim removed 0 bases at V and 7 bases at J, leaving 11 bases unmatched. This CDR3 is CASSLAERRGAATQYF. CDR3 in DNA: TGTGCCAGCAGCTTGGCCGAGAGGCGGGGGGCTGCGACCCAGTACTTC. Using reference TRBV5-4 and TRBJ2-5 for the parts outside the CDR3, the full variable domain is ETGVTQSPTHLIKTRGQQVTLRCSSQSGHNTVSWYQQALGQGPQFIFQYYREEENGRGNFPPRFSGLQFPNYSSELNVNALELDDSALYLCASSLAERRGAATQYFGPGTRLLVL.

CDR3 sequence: CASGLARLAGDDRSYEQYF. Written as DNA, the CDR3 is TGTGCTAGTGGTTTGGCCCGACTAGCGGGGGACGACCGCTCCTACGAGCAGTACTTC. The chain joins TRBV12-5 to TRBJ2-7; 12 bases fit TRBD2. This CDR3 is built from 19 residues. Germline assignment: CDR1 LGHNT and CDR2 FRNRAP. V was pared by 1 base and J by 0 bases, with 10 bases of the junction left unmatched.

The V gene is TRBV10-1, the J gene TRBJ1-5, with D tentatively TRBD1 (6 bases). The germline V gene encodes CDR1 WNHNN and CDR2 SYGVQD (reference sequence). The CDR3 is 14 amino acids. Trimming took 4 bases from V and 3 from J, leaving 10 bases between them. The CDR3 spells CASSAGQPNQPQHF. As DNA, the CDR3 is TGCGCCAGCAGTGCCGGACAGCCCAATCAGCCCCAGCATTTT.

This chain's CDR3 is CASNRANTGELFF. The CDR3 DNA reads TGTGCCAGCAACAGGGCGAACACCGGGGAGCTGTTTTTT. The genes are TRBV2 and TRBJ2-2; maybe TRBD1 (6 bases). Between the trimmed V and J ends, which lost 7 bases and 0 bases, there was a span of 6 bases. From germline, CDR1 is SNHLY and CDR2 FYNNEI. This CDR3 region has 13 residues.

CDR3 amino acids: CASSRPLGGGLGIQYF. For the CDR3, the DNA is TGTGCCAGCAGCCGCCCGCTAGGGGGTGGTTTGGGCATTCAGTACTTC. J is TRBJ2-4 and V is TRBV28; D may be TRBD1 (6 bases). V shed 6 bases and J shed 9 bases, with 24 bases lying between them. The CDR3 has 16 residues. The V gene's germline CDR1 is MDHEN and CDR2 SYDVKM.

The chain has TRBV30 and TRBJ2-5; 10 bases line up with TRBD2. The CDR3 is 17 residues long. The V and J ends lost 5 bases and 2 bases, in that order; junction bases with no gene match: 14. Germline values: CDR1 GTSNPN, CDR2 SVGIG (reference sequence). CDR3 region: CAWHASGRAWWQETQYF. DNA of the CDR3: TGTGCCTGGCATGCAAGCGGGAGGGCCTGGTGGCAAGAGACCCAGTACTTC. Combining the CDR3 with reference TRBV30 and TRBJ2-5 gives the whole variable domain SQTIHQWPATLVQPVGSPLSLECTVEGTSNPNLYWYRQAAGRGLQLLFYSVGIGQISSEVPQNLSASRPQDRQFILSSKKLLLSDSGFYLCAWHASGRAWWQETQYFGPGTRLLVL.

This clone was observed a single time. V is TRBV30 and J is TRBJ2-7; 9 nucleotides match TRBD2. V lost 2 bases and J lost 4; bases outside the gene matches: 9. The length of the CDR3 is 15 residues. The germline gives CDR1 GTSNPN, CDR2 SVGIG (reference sequence). Here the CDR3 reads CAWSTRSSGIYEQYF. CDR3 nucleotides: TGTGCCTGGAGTACTAGATCTAGCGGGATATACGAGCAGTACTTC.

Only a few counts were recorded for this clone. The chain has TRBV11-2 and TRBJ1-2; D perhaps matches TRBD1 (5 bases). This CDR3 has 15 residues. Deletions cut 6 bases from V and 1 base from J, with 15 bases between. Per the germline V gene, CDR1 is SGHAT and CDR2 is FQNNGV. CDR3 region: CASSMAGAINYGYTF. In DNA form, the CDR3 reads TGTGCCAGCAGTATGGCTGGGGCGATTAACTATGGCTACACCTTC.

This sequence joins TRBV11-2 and TRBJ2-5; D is possibly TRBD2 (5 bases). The end of the DNA aligns better with TRBJ2-7, so the J call may be wrong. The CDR3 contains 11 residues. The V gene's germline CDR1 is SGHAT and CDR2 FQNNGV. CDR3 in amino acids: CASSPGIEQYF. The DNA for the CDR3 is TGTGCCAGCAGCCCCGGGATCGAGCAGTACTTC.

The chain combines TRBV5-8 with TRBJ2-7; D not resolved. The ends were cut back, 5 bases at V and 6 bases at J, with 9 bases in the middle. This CDR3 spans 11 amino acids. Germline-derived CDR1 and CDR2 are SGHTS and YDEGEE. CDR3 nucleotide sequence: TGTGCCAGCAGACGAGCTCTCGAGCAGTACTTC. This sequence encodes CASRRALEQYF.